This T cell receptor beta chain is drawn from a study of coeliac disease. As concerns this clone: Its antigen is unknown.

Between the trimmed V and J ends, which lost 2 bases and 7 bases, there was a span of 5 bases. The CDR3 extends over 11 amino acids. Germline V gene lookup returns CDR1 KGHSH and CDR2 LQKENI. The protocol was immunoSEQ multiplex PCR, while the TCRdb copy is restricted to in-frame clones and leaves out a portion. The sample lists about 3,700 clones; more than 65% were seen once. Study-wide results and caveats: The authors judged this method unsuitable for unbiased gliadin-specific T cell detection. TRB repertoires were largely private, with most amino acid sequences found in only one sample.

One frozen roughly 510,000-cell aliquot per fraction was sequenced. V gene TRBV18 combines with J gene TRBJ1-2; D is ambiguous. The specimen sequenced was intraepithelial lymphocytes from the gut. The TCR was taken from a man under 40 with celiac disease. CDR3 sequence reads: CASSPSRGYTF. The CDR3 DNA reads TGTGCCAGCTCACCATCCCGTGGCTACACCTTC.